Each of the 28 T cell receptor beta chains below was sequenced from the same sample in a study of regulatory T cells in long-lasting Graves disease. Both iRepertoire HTBI primers and Arm-PCR of CDR3 regions were used to build the TCR beta libraries. TCRdb reprocessed the multiplex PCR reads with MiXCR, giving one entry per CDR3 protein. The table records fewer than 450,000 distinct CDR3 sequences, 15% of them present only once. Time point defined: newly diagnosed GD, antithyroid drugs for less than 3 months. PBMCs were the source of the RNA used for TCR sequencing. These records were also assigned to another study, of T cells in Graves' hyperthyroidism and ophthalmopathy.

Sequencing used peripheral blood mononuclear cells (PBMCs), obtained at new diagnosis, from a patient treated with antithyroid drugs. These receptors originate from a woman in her 40s with Graves disease.

Points on this clonotype: Being one base from a much bigger clone, this may be a read error. This chain uses TRBV6-1 with TRBJ2-2; D is ambiguous. This CDR3 contains 17 residues. The germline V gene encodes CDR1 MNHNS and CDR2 SASEGT. Trimming stripped 3 bases from V and 3 bases from J, with 17 bases between. CDR3 coding DNA: TGTGCCAGCAGTGATGGAGTAGTGGTTTCTGACACCGGGGAGCTGTTTTTT. It specifies CASSDGVVVSDTGELFF.

V usage is TRBV6-2 or TRBV6-3 and J usage is TRBJ2-1, with TRBD2 as a possible D gene (6 bases). Trimming left V 0 bases short and J 4 bases short, with 10 bases between. Germline V gene data show CDR1 as MNHEY and CDR2 as SVGEGT. This CDR3 region has 15 residues. The CDR3 DNA sequence: TGTGCCAGCAGTTACTCGGGACTGGGGTACAATGAGCAGTTCTTC. Translating gives CASSYSGLGYNEQFF.

As regards this clonotype: With a much larger clone just one base away, this may be a read error. The chain joins TRBV27 to TRBJ2-7; no reliable D call. The CDR3 has 13 amino acids. CDR1 is MNHEY and CDR2 is SMNVEV in the germline V gene (reference sequence). The CDR3: CASVARSSYEQCF. The CDR3 DNA follows: TGTGCCAGCGTGGCAAGAAGCTCCTACGAGCAGTGCTTC.

The CDR3 nucleotides read TGTGCCAGTAAAAAATCCCAGGGGGCAGCTGGTGGCTACACCTTC. Translation: CASKKSQGAAGGYTF. The rearrangement uses TRBV19 and TRBJ1-2; TRBD1 aligns across 8 bases. Germline-derived CDR1 and CDR2 are LNHDA and SQIVND (reference sequence). With 7 bases clipped from V and 7 bases from J, the junction kept 14 bases outside the gene matches. The CDR3 contains 15 residues.

CDR3 protein: CASSLWTVTEAFF. The CDR3 DNA follows: TGTGCCAGCAGCTTATGGACGGTCACTGAAGCTTTCTTT. The gene calls are TRBV11-2 and TRBJ1-1; D not certain. Trimming cost V 2 bases and J 4 bases, with 8 bases left between them. The CDR3 runs to 13 residues. Germline lookup yields CDR1 SGHAT and CDR2 FQNNGV.

This chain joins TRBV5-4 and TRBJ2-7; D gene unclear. This CDR3 contains 12 residues. Germline V lookup: CDR1 SGHNT, CDR2 YYREEE (reference sequence). The V and J ends lost 4 bases and 9 bases respectively, with 14 bases between them. Written as DNA, the CDR3 is TGTGCCAGCAGCACCCGAACAAGTCGGCAGTACTTC. It encodes CASSTRTSRQYF.

The CDR3 DNA reads as TGCAGTGCCAAAACTTCAGGGGCCCCATTTACCGGGGAGCTGTTTTTT. Amino acids: CSAKTSGAPFTGELFF. The gene calls are TRBV20-1 and TRBJ2-2; a possible D gene is TRBD1 (6 bases). The CDR3 is 16 amino acids. V was trimmed by 6 bases and J by 5 bases, leaving 22 bases between them. Germline V lookup: CDR1 DFQATT, CDR2 SNEGSKA (reference sequence).

This clonotype was detected once. This rearrangement joins TRBV9 to TRBJ2-1, with 7 bases matching TRBD2. The CDR3 is made up of 17 amino acids. Germline CDR1 reads SGDLS; CDR2 reads YYNGEE. V lost 8 bases to trimming and J lost 6 bases; unmatched junction nucleotides: 20. For the CDR3, the DNA is TGTGCCAGTAGCCCCCAAATTACTAGCGTCGACGGCAATGAGCAGTTCTTC. Amino acid sequence: CASSPQITSVDGNEQFF.

With respect to this clonotype: A single base separates this from a much larger clone, so it may be a read error. The V and J genes are TRBV29-1 and TRBJ2-7, with D perhaps matching TRBD1 (6 bases). Trimming cost V 1 base and J 3 bases, with 7 bases left between them. The germline V gene has CDR1 SQVTM and CDR2 ANQGSEA. The CDR3 runs to 12 residues. This CDR3 is CSVEGGGYEQYF. The CDR3 region has the DNA TGCAGCGTTGAAGGAGGGGGCTACGAGCAGTACTTC.

This clonotype appeared many times. V usage is TRBV28 and J usage is TRBJ2-2, with D unclear. This CDR3 has 15 residues. V lost 4 bases and J 4 bases, leaving 13 bases between the germline ends. Germline lookup yields CDR1 MDHEN and CDR2 SYDVKM. CDR3 residues: CASSSPEGGTGELFF. In DNA form, the CDR3 reads TGTGCCAGCAGTTCCCCCGAAGGTGGCACCGGGGAGCTGTTTTTT.

In its sample, this clonotype was seen many times. This chain uses TRBV9 with TRBJ2-2; 14 positions match TRBD2. Trimming cost V 5 bases and J 0 bases; bases outside gene matches: 12. The CDR3 covers 20 residues. Germline lookup yields CDR1 SGDLS and CDR2 YYNGEE. The CDR3 nucleotides are TGTGCCAGCAGTGGGACTAGCGGGAGCAACCAAAACCCGAACACCGGGGAGCTGTTTTTT. The encoded protein is CASSGTSGSNQNPNTGELFF.

This clonotype appeared many times. The chain joins TRBV27 to TRBJ2-1; TRBD2 might be the D (6 bases). CDR3 length equals 11 residues. Trimming stripped 11 bases from V and 6 bases from J, with 11 bases between. Per the germline V gene, CDR1 is MNHEY and CDR2 is SMNVEV (reference sequence). The DNA of the CDR3 is TGTGCCGCGGGGCGGCTCAATGAGCAGTTCTTC. Its protein is CAAGRLNEQFF.

This clonotype was recorded many times. The genes are TRBV20-1 and TRBJ1-6; the D gene is possibly TRBD1 (6 bases). From germline, CDR1 is DFQATT and CDR2 SNEGSKA (reference sequence). V lost 6 bases and J 0 bases, leaving 12 bases between the germline ends. The CDR3 loop spans 15 amino acids. CDR3 DNA: TGCAGTGCCGAGGACAGAAGCTCCTATAATTCACCCCTCCACTTT. This sequence encodes CSAEDRSSYNSPLHF.

This clonotype was observed many times. The V call is TRBV2, the J call TRBJ2-7; D is unclear. CDR1 is SNHLY and CDR2 is FYNNEI in the germline V gene. The CDR3 contains 14 residues. V gave up 5 bases and J gave up 0 bases, with 11 bases separating them. DNA of the CDR3: TGTGCCAGCAGTCCGATACCGCCCTCCTACGAGCAGTACTTC. Its translation is CASSPIPPSYEQYF.

Concerning this clonotype: A read error may be the cause here, since a much bigger clone is one base away. This CDR3 reads CASSQDAGVGCTF. DNA of the CDR3: TGTGCCAGCAGCCAAGATGCGGGGGTCGGCTGCACCTTC. The chain is built from TRBV3-1 and TRBJ1-2, with TRBD1 as a possible D gene (5 bases). Germline CDR1 LGHDT, CDR2 YNNKEL (reference sequence). CDR3 length: 13 residues. Together with reference TRBV3-1 and TRBJ1-2, the CDR3 gives the full variable domain: DTAVSQTPKYLVTQMGNDKSIKCEQNLGHDTMYWYKQDSKKFLKIMFSYNNKELIINETVPNRFSPKSPDKAHLNLHINSLELGDSAVYFCASSQDAGVGCTFGSGTRLTVV.

In its sample, this clonotype was seen a few times. The chain combines TRBV28 with TRBJ1-2; no firm D call. The CDR3 has 15 amino acids. Germline CDR1 MDHEN, CDR2 SYDVKM. Trimming pared 10 bases from V and 2 bases from J, leaving 20 bases between. CDR3 DNA: TGTGCCACCCACCCGGTCCGGGCACCGAACTATGGCTACACCTTC. Its translation: CATHPVRAPNYGYTF.

Notes on this clonotype: A much larger clone differs by one base, so this may be a read error. The chain employs TRBV11-3 and TRBJ2-2, with a tentative D call TRBD2 (6 bases). The CDR3 has 15 amino acids. Trimming left V 3 bases short and J 2 bases short, with 10 bases between. Germline CDR1 SGHNT, CDR2 YENEEA. CDR3 sequence: CASSFLAINTGELFF. The CDR3 DNA sequence: TGTGCCAGCAGCTTCCTAGCGATTAACACCGGGGAGCTGTTTTTT.

This clonotype was picked up a small number of times. The chain carries TRBV9 and TRBJ2-5; TRBD2 might be the D (5 bases). The CDR3 consists of 15 residues. From germline, CDR1 is SGDLS and CDR2 YYNGEE. The germline V and J ends were trimmed by 0 bases and 4 bases, with 13 bases remaining between them. In DNA form, the CDR3 reads TGTGCCAGCAGCGTAGGAGTGGGAGTCGTAGAGACCCAGTACTTC. Translation gives CASSVGVGVVETQYF.

CDR3 sequence reads: CASSRSGTGNYNEQFF. CDR3 bases: TGTGCCAGCAGCCGATCCGGGACAGGGAACTACAATGAGCAGTTCTTC. The V and J genes are TRBV12-3 or TRBV12-4 and TRBJ2-1; 9 nucleotides line up with TRBD1. The length of the CDR3 is 16 residues. V dropped 6 bases and J dropped 3; count of bases not matched to a gene: 9.

This clonotype appeared a few times. The V call is TRBV18, the J call TRBJ2-7; D perhaps matches TRBD1 (5 bases). V gave up 3 bases and J gave up 7 bases, with 13 bases separating them. The CDR3 has 13 amino acids. Germline CDR1 is KGHSH and CDR2 is LQKENI. CDR3: CASSPPDSREQYF. In DNA, the CDR3 is TGTGCCAGCTCACCTCCCGACAGTCGGGAGCAGTACTTC.

This clonotype showed up many times. This chain joins TRBV5-1 and TRBJ2-3, with 9 bases fitting TRBD2. The CDR3 extends over 14 amino acids. V shed 7 bases, J shed 4 bases, and the junction held 7 bases outside the gene matches. The germline gives CDR1 SGHRS, CDR2 YFSETQ. CDR3: CASRTGLAADTQYF. CDR3 nucleotides: TGCGCCAGCCGAACGGGACTAGCAGCAGATACGCAGTATTTT.

The chain links TRBV5-1 to TRBJ2-1, with TRBD2 identical over 8 bases. Trimming cost V 5 bases and J 1 base; bases outside gene matches: 8. The CDR3 loop spans 16 amino acids. The V gene's germline CDR1 is SGHRS and CDR2 YFSETQ. CDR3: CASSGWAGGSYNEQFF. CDR3 coding DNA: TGCGCCAGCAGTGGGTGGGCGGGAGGATCCTACAATGAGCAGTTCTTC.

At least ten counts were recorded for this clonotype. The CDR3: CAAGARLAASYEQYF. For the CDR3, the DNA is TGTGCCGCCGGGGCCAGACTAGCGGCCTCCTACGAGCAGTACTTC. The chain employs TRBV24-1 and TRBJ2-7; 9 bases align to TRBD2. This CDR3 region has 15 residues. The germline gives CDR1 KGHDR, CDR2 SFDVKD. The V gene end was trimmed by 12 bases and the J gene end by 0 bases; junction bases not matched to a gene: 11.

The genes are TRBV5-6 and TRBJ1-1; no firm D call. The CDR3 covers 14 residues. Per the germline V gene, CDR1 is SGHDT and CDR2 is YYEEEE. The V gene lost 4 bases and the J gene lost 1 base, with 11 bases spanning the gap. CDR3 protein: CASSVRGPNTEAFF. In DNA form, the CDR3 reads TGTGCCAGCAGCGTACGCGGACCGAACACTGAAGCTTTCTTT.

This chain uses TRBV27 with TRBJ1-2; D ambiguous. Germline V lookup: CDR1 MNHEY, CDR2 SMNVEV (reference sequence). This CDR3 spans 14 amino acids. The ends were cut back, 5 bases at V and 2 bases at J, with 12 bases in the middle. CDR3 sequence (DNA): TGTGCCAGCAGTCCCATCGTCTCCAACTATGGCTACACCTTC. Its protein product is CASSPIVSNYGYTF.

A note on this clonotype: A single base separates this from a much larger clone, so it may be a read error. The chain uses TRBV20-1 and TRBJ2-7; weak D call: TRBD1 (5 bases). The CDR3 length is 12 residues. V shed 6 bases and J shed 10 bases, with 19 bases lying between them. Germline CDR1 and CDR2: DFQATT and SNEGSKA (reference sequence). The DNA of the CDR3 is TGCAGTGCCCACTGGCAGGGCCGCGATCAGTACTTC. This encodes CSAHWQGRDQYF.

This clonotype was observed a few times. The chain is built from TRBV20-1 and TRBJ1-1, with D perhaps matching TRBD1 (5 bases). The CDR3 totals 14 residues. Trimming pared 3 bases from V and 1 base from J, leaving 12 bases between. Germline CDR1 is DFQATT and CDR2 is SNEGSKA (reference sequence). CDR3 bases: TGCAGTGCTAGGGCCGGGGGGACGAACACTGAAGCTTTCTTT. Translating gives CSARAGGTNTEAFF.

This chain links TRBV6-1 with TRBJ2-5; D unclear. The CDR3 contains 14 residues. V was clipped by 8 bases and J by 5 bases, with 18 bases between them. Germline V gene data show CDR1 as MNHNS and CDR2 as SASEGT. In DNA, the CDR3 is TGTGCCAGCTCTAAACCGGGCATGTCTGAGACCCAGTACTTC. Protein product: CASSKPGMSETQYF.